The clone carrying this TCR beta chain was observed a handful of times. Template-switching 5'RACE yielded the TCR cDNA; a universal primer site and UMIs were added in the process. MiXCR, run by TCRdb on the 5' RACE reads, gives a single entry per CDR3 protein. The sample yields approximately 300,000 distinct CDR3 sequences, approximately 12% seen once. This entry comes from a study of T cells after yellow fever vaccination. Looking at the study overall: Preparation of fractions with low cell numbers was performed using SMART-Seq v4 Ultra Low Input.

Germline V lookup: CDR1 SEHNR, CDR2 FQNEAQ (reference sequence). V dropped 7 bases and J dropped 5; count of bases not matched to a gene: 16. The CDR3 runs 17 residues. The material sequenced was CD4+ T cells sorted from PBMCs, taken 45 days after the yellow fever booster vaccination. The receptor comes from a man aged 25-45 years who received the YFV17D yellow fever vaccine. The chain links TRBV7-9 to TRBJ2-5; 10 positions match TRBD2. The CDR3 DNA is TGTGCCAGCACACCGGGTACGGCTAGCGGGAGTTCGGAGACCCAGTACTTC. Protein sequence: CASTPGTASGSSETQYF.